Listed here are 23 T cell receptor beta chains from one sample, sequenced in a study of blood T cells in healthy people across ages. Through a sample-barcoded 5' primer and a J-beta primer mix, a second PCR was run for roughly 7 to 11 cycles. TCRdb passed the 5' RACE reads through MiXCR, listing each CDR3 protein once. In the table there are around 1.7 million distinct CDR3 sequences, roughly 27% of which are singletons. Sequencing input: blood. The receptors shown here come from a young woman in good health.

This clonotype was seen many times. The chain links TRBV12-3 or TRBV12-4 to TRBJ2-3, with a possible D match to TRBD2 (5 bases). The CDR3 length is 16 residues. V was pared by 3 bases and J by 4 bases, with 17 bases between. The CDR3: CASSLSWLVGADTQYF. Here the CDR3 DNA reads TGTGCCAGCAGTTTGTCGTGGTTGGTCGGGGCAGATACGCAGTATTTT.

The J gene is TRBJ2-2, the V gene TRBV9; D not certain. Germline loops: CDR1 SGDLS, CDR2 YYNGEE. The ends were cut back, 0 bases at V and 0 bases at J, with 9 bases in the middle. CDR3 length: 16 amino acids. The CDR3 DNA reads as TGTGCCAGCAGCGTAGGGCAGGCCTCGAACACCGGGGAGCTGTTTTTT. This translates into CASSVGQASNTGELFF.

The rearrangement uses TRBV5-1 and TRBJ1-2; D gene unclear. V lost 5 bases and J 1 base, leaving 9 bases between the germline ends. This CDR3 spans 13 amino acids. The germline CDR1 and CDR2 sequences are SGHRS and YFSETQ. The CDR3 coding sequence is TGCGCCAGCAGTGACGTTGTTAACTATGGCTACACCTTC. It specifies CASSDVVNYGYTF.

The rearrangement joins TRBV20-1 to TRBJ2-7, with TRBD2 matching 10 bases. With V trimmed by 0 bases and J by 4 bases, 3 bases remained unmatched. The CDR3 spans 14 residues. The germline V gene encodes CDR1 DFQATT and CDR2 SNEGSKA (reference sequence). CDR3 nucleotides: TGCAGTGCTAGAGAGGTGACTAGCGGGTACGAGCAGTACTTC. Translating gives CSAREVTSGYEQYF.

The chain links TRBV14 to TRBJ1-2; D may be TRBD1 (5 bases). CDR1 is SGHDN and CDR2 is FVKESK in the germline V gene. This CDR3 spans 13 amino acids. With 3 bases removed from V and 7 bases from J, the gap between germline ends came to 12 bases. This CDR3 reads CASSQRQGCGYTF. CDR3 bases: TGTGCCAGCAGCCAGCGGCAGGGCTGTGGCTACACCTTC. Looking up the rest from reference TRBV14 and TRBJ1-2 gives the full variable domain: EAGVTQFPSHSVIEKGQTVTLRCDPISGHDNLYWYRRVMGKEIKFLLHFVKESKQDESGMPNNRFLAERTGGTYSTLKVQPAELEDSGVYFCASSQRQGCGYTFGSGTRLTVV.

The gene calls are TRBV7-8 and TRBJ2-7; weak D call: TRBD1 (5 bases). This CDR3 has 15 residues. V was shortened by 5 bases and J by 1 base, with 15 bases between the two germline ends. Germline V gives CDR1 SGHVS, CDR2 FQNEAQ. The CDR3 DNA reads as TGTGCCAGCAGCCGGGCATATTCAGGGTCCTACGAGCAGTACTTC. It encodes CASSRAYSGSYEQYF.

Note on this clonotype: Being one base from a much bigger clone, this may be a read error. The chain recombines TRBV4-3 with TRBJ2-7; D unclear. This CDR3 spans 14 amino acids. CDR1 LGHNA and CDR2 YSLEER come from the germline V gene. CDR3 in DNA: TGCGCCGGCAGCCAAGACAAGGACCTCTACGAGCAGTACTTC. This translates into CAGSQDKDLYEQYF.

This clonotype appeared a few times. This chain links TRBV7-9 with TRBJ2-1; D remains ambiguous. The length of the CDR3 is 14 residues. Trimming left V 6 bases short and J 5 bases short, with 14 bases between. Germline CDR1 and CDR2: SEHNR and FQNEAQ (reference sequence). CDR3 coding DNA: TGTGCCAGCAGGGCCGAAGGTTCCCACAATGAGCAGTTCTTC. Amino acids: CASRAEGSHNEQFF. Full variable domain (outside the CDR3, taken from reference TRBV7-9 and TRBJ2-1): DTGVSQNPRHKITKRGQNVTFRCDPISEHNRLYWYRQTLGQGPEFLTYFQNEAQLEKSRLLSDRFSAERPKGSFSTLEIQRTEQGDSAMYLCASRAEGSHNEQFFGPGTRLTVL.

This chain connects TRBV20-1 to TRBJ2-1, with 8 bases fitting TRBD1. V trimming: 2 bases; J trimming: 15 bases; junction bases outside the gene matches: 9. CDR1 DFQATT and CDR2 SNEGSKA come from the germline V gene (reference sequence). The CDR3 sequence is 12 residues long. The CDR3 DNA reads TGCAGTGCTAGAAAAGGTCAGGGACAGGTGTTCTTC. Amino acids: CSARKGQGQVFF.

This chain joins TRBV10-1 and TRBJ2-7, with 8 bases matching TRBD1. Germline-derived CDR1 and CDR2 are WNHNN and SYGVQD (reference sequence). The V segment lost 5 bases and the J segment 7 bases; nucleotides outside the gene matches: 7. This CDR3 region has 13 residues. DNA of the CDR3: TGCGCCAGCAGTCCGGACAGGGTGAAAGAGCAGTACTTC. It yields the protein CASSPDRVKEQYF.

A few counts support this clonotype. The chain employs TRBV12-3 or TRBV12-4 and TRBJ2-7, with TRBD2 matching 9 bases. The DNA matches TRBJ2-5 better at its end, which makes the J call doubtful. CDR3 length: 14 residues. In DNA, the CDR3 is TGTGCCAGCATATCTAGCGGGAATCGTGGGACCCAGTACTTC. Translating gives CASISSGNRGTQYF.

CDR3 in amino acids: CAISATGASSYEQYF. The CDR3 nucleotides are TGTGCCATCAGTGCTACAGGGGCTTCCTCCTACGAGCAGTACTTC. The V and J genes are TRBV10-3 and TRBJ2-7; 7 positions match TRBD1. This CDR3 comprises 15 residues. With V trimmed by 4 bases and J by 0 bases, 6 bases remained unmatched. Germline CDR1 ENHRY, CDR2 SYGVKD.

This clonotype was counted only a few times. The chain has TRBV2 and TRBJ2-7; TRBD1 matches at 7 bases. V lost 7 bases and J lost 0; bases outside the gene matches: 9. Germline CDR1 is SNHLY and CDR2 is FYNNEI. The CDR3 length is 15 residues. DNA for the CDR3: TGTGCCAGCAAAGGGGGCGCACAGAGCTCCTACGAGCAGTACTTC. Translated, it gives CASKGGAQSSYEQYF.

The chain couples TRBV4-2 to TRBJ2-5; 9 nucleotides line up with TRBD1. This CDR3 region has 16 residues. The germline gives CDR1 LGHNA, CDR2 YNFKEQ. V lost 0 bases, J lost 5 bases, and 7 bases stayed unmatched. CDR3 protein: CASSQDGTGLTETQYF. CDR3 bases: TGTGCCAGCAGCCAAGATGGGACAGGGTTAACGGAGACCCAGTACTTC.

V usage is TRBV10-3 and J usage is TRBJ1-2; no clear D gene. The germline gives CDR1 ENHRY, CDR2 SYGVKD. The CDR3 sequence is 14 residues long. Trimming left V 2 bases short and J 8 bases short, with 15 bases between. The CDR3 DNA reads as TGTGCCATCAGTGAGCCCCACATTAATGGCGGCTACACCTTC. As protein: CAISEPHINGGYTF.

This chain uses TRBV20-1 with TRBJ2-2, with D possibly matching TRBD2 (5 bases). Germline values: CDR1 DFQATT, CDR2 SNEGSKA (reference sequence). V lost 6 bases and J 0 bases, leaving 5 bases between the germline ends. The length of the CDR3 is 12 residues. The CDR3: CSAGTNTGELFF. The CDR3 nucleotides read TGCAGTGCCGGGACGAACACCGGGGAGCTGTTTTTT.

The rearrangement links TRBV12-3 or TRBV12-4 to TRBJ2-1, with D unclear. V lost 8 bases to trimming and J lost 8 bases, with 13 bases between them. The CDR3 contains 12 residues. The CDR3 sequence is CASRASVYEQFF. The CDR3 region has the DNA TGTGCCAGCCGTGCCTCGGTGTATGAGCAGTTCTTC.

This chain connects TRBV28 to TRBJ1-1; possible D gene TRBD1, 6 bases. This CDR3 is 14 amino acids long. V lost 6 bases, J lost 1 base, and 12 bases lay in between. Germline CDR1 and CDR2: MDHEN and SYDVKM. The CDR3 is CASSEDRKNTEAFF. The CDR3 region has the DNA TGTGCCAGCAGCGAGGACAGAAAGAACACTGAAGCTTTCTTT.

The CDR3 region is CASSMPRGALHF. The CDR3, as DNA: TGTGCCAGTAGTATGCCTAGGGGGGCCCTCCACTTT. J is TRBJ1-6 and V is TRBV19; D is perhaps TRBD1 (6 bases). Trimming shortened V by 3 bases and J by 14 bases, and 11 bases separated the two germline ends. Germline V gene sequence: CDR1 LNHDA, CDR2 SQIVND (reference sequence). The CDR3 extends over 12 amino acids.

This clonotype was detected a few times. This may be a read error, as it is one base from a much larger clone. The chain couples TRBV5-1 to TRBJ2-7; D is unclear. This CDR3 is 13 amino acids long. Germline assignment: CDR1 SGHRS and CDR2 YFSETQ. DNA of the CDR3: TGCGCCTGCAGCCCGGGCTTCTCCTACGAGCAGTACTTC. This translates into CACSPGFSYEQYF.

This clonotype was detected a few times. The rearrangement joins TRBV14 to TRBJ1-2, with D possibly matching TRBD1 (5 bases). CDR1 and CDR2 from the germline V gene are SGHDN and FVKESK. The CDR3 extends over 18 amino acids. Trimming shortened V by 4 bases and J by 8 bases, and 29 bases separated the two germline ends. The CDR3 region has the DNA TGTGCCAGCAGCCTCATAGGGACGCATGAGAGTGGCAGTCACGGCTACACCTTC. It specifies CASSLIGTHESGSHGYTF.

The V call is TRBV7-2, the J call TRBJ1-5; TRBD1 agrees at 8 bases. The CDR3 has 15 residues. CDR1 is SGHTA and CDR2 is FQGNSA in the germline V gene. The trim removed 5 bases at V and 6 bases at J, leaving 9 bases unmatched. This CDR3 is CASSGLQGAAQPQHF. DNA for the CDR3: TGTGCCAGCAGCGGCCTCCAGGGGGCTGCTCAGCCCCAGCATTTT.

This clonotype was detected only once. CDR3 DNA: TGTGCCAGCAGGTGGAGCGGGGGGGCCTACGAGCAGTACTTC. Amino acids: CASRWSGGAYEQYF. The genes are TRBV12-3 or TRBV12-4 and TRBJ2-7, with 10 bases lining up with TRBD2. CDR3 length: 14 amino acids. V shed 6 bases and J 2 bases; nucleotides not matched to a gene: 4.